The present entry profiles one T cell receptor (beta chain) with its context. Its antigen is unidentified. Compared with germline, one end of the junction differs, possibly owing to a read error. The data belong to a study of tumor-infiltrating lymphocytes in primary liver carcinoma. On the study more broadly: Tumor staging was T1-T3 N0M0; sizes spanned roughly 4.2 to 10 cm across.

Study-level points and caveats: All five tumor regions shared only about 7-25% of top clones.

TCR beta cDNA came from approximately 540 ng total RNA, primed with a constant-region primer. Three-round nested multiplex PCR performed with slightly modified ARM-PCR produced the TCR beta libraries. In TCRdb, the multiplex PCR reads were re-called with MiXCR into one record per CDR3 protein. This table has roughly 49,000 distinct CDR3 sequences, around 82% appearing once. Both RNA and DNA were isolated together from approximately 22-30 mg of bulk tissue that had not been sorted. Each tumor was sampled at four poles and its centre. This receptor was obtained from a man aged 35 to 55 with primary liver carcinoma and hepatitis B virus infection. Sample: liver tumor tissue from sampling region 5. Subset in this sample: tumor region T5, tumor centre.

This CDR3 reads CSVEGWDMGVDEHYF. CDR3 DNA: TGCAGCGTTGAGGGATGGGACATGGGAGTAGACGAGCACTACTTC. The rearrangement links TRBV29-1 to TRBJ2-7, with D tentatively TRBD1 (6 bases). Germline V CDR1 and CDR2: SQVTM, ANQGSEA. This CDR3 is built from 15 residues.